These T cell receptor beta chains were read from a single sample in a study of technical replicates of blood from several donors. Some clones are missing from TCRdb's copy, which holds only in-frame ones; the method was immunoSEQ multiplex PCR. The table has fewer than 75,000 clones, around 93% seen once. The sample consisted of T cells isolated from PBMCs. These receptors were taken from a human donor in good health. Each CDR3 is given with its conserved first and last residue. A D gene is named only where the DNA matches it firmly. A row's size may be missing; if present it is once, few, many or a size class.

D gene: TRBD1; J gene: TRBJ1-1; clone size: NA; V gene: TRBV19; CDR3 DNA: TGTGCCAGTACCGGGACAGAGCACACTGAAGCTTTCTTT; CDR3 protein: CASTGTEHTEAFF
D gene: NA; J gene: TRBJ2-4; clone size: NA; V gene: TRBV6-5; CDR3 DNA: TGTGCCAGCCGTATGGAGGGGGGGTACATTCAGTACTTC; CDR3 protein: CASRMEGGYIQYF
D gene: NA; J gene: TRBJ2-5; clone size: NA; V gene: TRBV6-5; CDR3 DNA: TGTGCCAGCAGTTACTTGGGGGGTTCGACGGAGACCCAGTACTTC; CDR3 protein: CASSYLGGSTETQYF
D gene: NA; J gene: TRBJ2-7; clone size: NA; V gene: TRBV27; CDR3 DNA: TGTGCCAGCAGCTCGAGCTCCTACGAGCAGTACTTC; CDR3 protein: CASSSSSYEQYF
D gene: TRBD2; J gene: TRBJ2-7; clone size: once; V gene: TRBV11-2; CDR3 DNA: TGTGCCAGCAGTCCTACTAGCGCCGAGCAGTACTTC; CDR3 protein: CASSPTSAEQYF
D gene: NA; J gene: TRBJ1-2; clone size: NA; V gene: TRBV7-9; CDR3 DNA: TGTGCCAGCAGCTCCGGAGGCTATGGCTACACCTTC; CDR3 protein: CASSSGGYGYTF
D gene: NA; J gene: TRBJ1-1; clone size: once; V gene: TRBV10-3; CDR3 DNA: TGTGCCATCAGTGGTGGGGCAGGGGAGTTTGTGCACACTGAAGCTTTCTTT; CDR3 protein: CAISGGAGEFVHTEAFF
D gene: TRBD1; J gene: TRBJ2-3; clone size: NA; V gene: TRBV10-3; CDR3 DNA: TGTGCCATCAGAGCCAGGACAGGGGAGGCAGATACGCAGTATTTT; CDR3 protein: CAIRARTGEADTQYF
D gene: TRBD2; J gene: TRBJ2-3; clone size: few; V gene: TRBV5-1; CDR3 DNA: TGCGCCACCTCAAGACTAGCGGGAGGAGGGATGACAGATACGCAGTATTTT; CDR3 protein: CATSRLAGGGMTDTQYF
D gene: NA; J gene: TRBJ2-5; clone size: NA; V gene: TRBV7-2; CDR3 DNA: TGTGCCAGCCGGGACTCTGTACAAGAGACCCAGTACTTC; CDR3 protein: CASRDSVQETQYF
D gene: TRBD1; J gene: TRBJ2-7; clone size: NA; V gene: TRBV5-6; CDR3 DNA: TGTGCCAGCAGCTTGAAGGGGACAGGGGCCGAGCAGTACTTC; CDR3 protein: CASSLKGTGAEQYF
D gene: NA; J gene: TRBJ2-7; clone size: NA; V gene: TRBV6-1; CDR3 DNA: TGTGCCAGCAGTGAAGGGCCAGCGGGCTACGAGCAGTACTTC; CDR3 protein: CASSEGPAGYEQYF
D gene: NA; J gene: TRBJ2-5; clone size: once; V gene: TRBV4-1; CDR3 DNA: TGCGCCAGCAGCCAACCCCAGAGGGGGGGCCCTGAGACCCAGTACTTC; CDR3 protein: CASSQPQRGGPETQYF
D gene: TRBD1; J gene: TRBJ2-7; clone size: NA; V gene: TRBV19; CDR3 DNA: TGTGCCAGTAGTATAGGGGCCTCCGGGACAGTCTCCTACGAGCAGTACTTC; CDR3 protein: CASSIGASGTVSYEQYF
D gene: NA; J gene: TRBJ2-5; clone size: once; V gene: TRBV5-8; CDR3 DNA: TGTGCCAGCAGCGAGCGGGTTGGGACCCAGTACTTC; CDR3 protein: CASSERVGTQYF
D gene: NA; J gene: TRBJ2-7; clone size: once; V gene: TRBV30; CDR3 DNA: TGTGCCTGGAGTGAACAACCAGGGGGGAACTACGAGCAGTACTTC; CDR3 protein: CAWSEQPGGNYEQYF
D gene: NA; J gene: TRBJ2-4; clone size: NA; V gene: TRBV2; CDR3 DNA: TGTGCCAGCAGTGAAGAGAACGGTCTAGCCAAAAACATTCAGTACTTC; CDR3 protein: CASSEENGLAKNIQYF
D gene: NA; J gene: TRBJ2-5; clone size: few; V gene: TRBV27; CDR3 DNA: TGTGCCAGCAGTTTCAGAGAGACCCAGTACTTC; CDR3 protein: CASSFRETQYF
D gene: TRBD1; J gene: TRBJ2-4; clone size: once; V gene: TRBV5-6; CDR3 DNA: TGTGCCAGCAGCTGGACAGGATCCATTCAGTACTTC; CDR3 protein: CASSWTGSIQYF
D gene: TRBD2; J gene: TRBJ2-1; clone size: once; V gene: TRBV5-1; CDR3 DNA: TGCGCCAGCAGCTCGCCGGGACTAGCGGGATCCAATGAGCAGTTCTTC; CDR3 protein: CASSSPGLAGSNEQFF
D gene: NA; J gene: TRBJ1-6; clone size: NA; V gene: TRBV6-5; CDR3 DNA: TGTGCCAGCACCGCGGAGGCTTCCAATTCACCCCTCCACTTT; CDR3 protein: CASTAEASNSPLHF
D gene: NA; J gene: TRBJ2-2; clone size: once; V gene: TRBV27; CDR3 DNA: TGTGCCAGCAGTTTTTCAGGGTTCGGCACCGGGGAGCTGTTTTTT; CDR3 protein: CASSFSGFGTGELFF
D gene: TRBD1; J gene: TRBJ1-3; clone size: NA; V gene: TRBV18; CDR3 DNA: TGTGCCAGCTCACCCGACAGGGGTGGAGGAAACACCATATATTTT; CDR3 protein: CASSPDRGGGNTIYF
D gene: NA; J gene: TRBJ2-7; clone size: NA; V gene: TRBV18; CDR3 DNA: TGTGCCAGCTCACCTCGGAGGGAGGCCCTAAACGAGCAGTACTTC; CDR3 protein: CASSPRREALNEQYF
D gene: TRBD1; J gene: TRBJ2-3; clone size: NA; V gene: TRBV7-9; CDR3 DNA: TGTGCCAGCACCACAGGGGAAGGTACGCAGTATTTT; CDR3 protein: CASTTGEGTQYF
D gene: NA; J gene: TRBJ1-2; clone size: NA; V gene: TRBV28; CDR3 DNA: TGTGCCAGCAGTTTGGGGGGGCAGGTCTATGGCTACACCTTC; CDR3 protein: CASSLGGQVYGYTF
D gene: NA; J gene: TRBJ1-3; clone size: once; V gene: TRBV4-2; CDR3 DNA: TGTGCCAGCAGCCAAGACCCCACAGGAACAGGAAACACCATATATTTT; CDR3 protein: CASSQDPTGTGNTIYF
D gene: NA; J gene: TRBJ1-5; clone size: NA; V gene: TRBV19; CDR3 DNA: TGTGCCAGTAGTATCTCAGTAAGAAATCAGCCCCAGCATTTT; CDR3 protein: CASSISVRNQPQHF
D gene: NA; J gene: TRBJ2-7; clone size: once; V gene: TRBV7-2; CDR3 DNA: TGTGCCAGCAGCTTAGGCGGGGGCCCCCAGGGGGAGCAGTACTTC; CDR3 protein: CASSLGGGPQGEQYF
D gene: TRBD1; J gene: TRBJ2-5; clone size: NA; V gene: TRBV27; CDR3 DNA: TGTGCCAGCAGTTTTATACCTCAGGGGGCTGAAGAGACCCAGTACTTC; CDR3 protein: CASSFIPQGAEETQYF
D gene: NA; J gene: TRBJ1-4; clone size: NA; V gene: TRBV30; CDR3 DNA: TGTGCCTTAGATAGTGGTGAAAAACTGTTTTTT; CDR3 protein: CALDSGEKLFF
D gene: TRBD1; J gene: TRBJ2-3; clone size: NA; V gene: TRBV5-4; CDR3 DNA: TGTGCCAGCAGCTTGGAGGGGGCGGGCACAGATACGCAGTATTTT; CDR3 protein: CASSLEGAGTDTQYF
D gene: TRBD2; J gene: TRBJ2-7; clone size: NA; V gene: TRBV18; CDR3 DNA: TGTGCCAGCTCACCACCGATAAAAGTAGCGGGAGGGCTGTACGAGCAGTACTTC; CDR3 protein: CASSPPIKVAGGLYEQYF
D gene: NA; J gene: TRBJ1-5; clone size: NA; V gene: TRBV5-3; CDR3 DNA: TGTGCCAGAAGATACTACGGGATCTATCAGCCCCAGCATTTT; CDR3 protein: CARRYYGIYQPQHF
D gene: NA; J gene: TRBJ2-2; clone size: NA; V gene: TRBV5-1; CDR3 DNA: TGCGCCAGCAGCACGGACAGAAACACCGGGGAGCTGTTTTTT; CDR3 protein: CASSTDRNTGELFF
D gene: NA; J gene: TRBJ2-7; clone size: NA; V gene: TRBV1; CDR3 DNA: TGCACCAGCAGCCTATACCGGGACAGATCTTCCTACGAGCAGTACTTC; CDR3 protein: CTSSLYRDRSSYEQYF
D gene: NA; J gene: TRBJ1-1; clone size: NA; V gene: TRBV19; CDR3 DNA: TGTGCCAGTAGCAACGGGGGGACCTACACTGAAGCTTTCTTT; CDR3 protein: CASSNGGTYTEAFF
D gene: TRBD2; J gene: TRBJ2-3; clone size: NA; V gene: TRBV28; CDR3 DNA: TGTGCCAGCAGTTTTGGGACTAGCTTTCGAAGGAGCACAGATACGCAGTATTTT; CDR3 protein: CASSFGTSFRRSTDTQYF
D gene: NA; J gene: TRBJ2-3; clone size: NA; V gene: TRBV4-1; CDR3 DNA: TGCGCCAGCAGCCAACGGGGGATAGTAACTAGCACAGATACGCAGTATTTT; CDR3 protein: CASSQRGIVTSTDTQYF
D gene: NA; J gene: TRBJ2-2; clone size: NA; V gene: TRBV11-2; CDR3 DNA: TGTGCCAGCAGCTTAGATCGTAGCGCCGTCGGGGAGCTGTTTTTT; CDR3 protein: CASSLDRSAVGELFF
D gene: NA; J gene: TRBJ1-5; clone size: NA; V gene: TRBV5-5; CDR3 DNA: TGTGCCAGCAGCTTGAGGCAGGGGTACAATCAGCCCCAGCATTTT; CDR3 protein: CASSLRQGYNQPQHF
D gene: TRBD1; J gene: TRBJ1-5; clone size: NA; V gene: TRBV7-7; CDR3 DNA: TGTGCTAGCGAGAGGACAGGGAGAGGACAGCCCCAGCATTTT; CDR3 protein: CASERTGRGQPQHF
D gene: TRBD1; J gene: TRBJ2-1; clone size: NA; V gene: TRBV30; CDR3 DNA: TGTGCCTGGAGTGACGGACAGGGCTCCTACAATGAGCAGTTCTTC; CDR3 protein: CAWSDGQGSYNEQFF
D gene: NA; J gene: TRBJ2-2; clone size: NA; V gene: TRBV10-1; CDR3 DNA: TGCGCCAGCAGTGAGTCGCCTCCCCGGGGCACCGGGGAGCTGTTTTTT; CDR3 protein: CASSESPPRGTGELFF
D gene: TRBD1; J gene: TRBJ1-5; clone size: few; V gene: TRBV2; CDR3 DNA: TGTGCCAGCAGTAAAGGACAGGGAGGTAACCAGCCCCAGCATTTT; CDR3 protein: CASSKGQGGNQPQHF
D gene: NA; J gene: TRBJ1-5; clone size: NA; V gene: TRBV19; CDR3 DNA: TGTGCCAGTAGTATAGGGCGGGGTCCTGGTTCCAATCAGCCCCAGCATTTT; CDR3 protein: CASSIGRGPGSNQPQHF
D gene: NA; J gene: TRBJ2-7; clone size: NA; V gene: TRBV2; CDR3 DNA: TGTGCCAGCAGTGGTGAGGGTATCTCCTACGAGCAGTACTTC; CDR3 protein: CASSGEGISYEQYF
D gene: TRBD2; J gene: TRBJ2-5; clone size: NA; V gene: TRBV5-4; CDR3 DNA: TGTGCCAGCAGCTCGGGACTAGGGGGCCAAGAGACCCAGTACTTC; CDR3 protein: CASSSGLGGQETQYF
D gene: NA; J gene: TRBJ1-1; clone size: NA; V gene: TRBV7-2; CDR3 DNA: TGTGCCAGCAGCTTAGCCACAGGGTCTGAATTTGAAGCTTTCTTT; CDR3 protein: CASSLATGSEFEAFF
D gene: NA; J gene: TRBJ1-6; clone size: NA; V gene: TRBV9; CDR3 DNA: TGTGCCAGCAGCGTAGGTGCCGGGAGTTATCTCCTCCACTTT; CDR3 protein: CASSVGAGSYLLHF
D gene: NA; J gene: TRBJ1-4; clone size: NA; V gene: TRBV18; CDR3 DNA: TGTGCCAGCTCACCTAAATACAGGGAAGGTGAAAAACTGTTTTTT; CDR3 protein: CASSPKYREGEKLFF
D gene: NA; J gene: TRBJ2-1; clone size: NA; V gene: TRBV29-1; CDR3 DNA: TGCAGCGTGCGGTTGGTTCGACTTGGTGAGCAGTTCTTC; CDR3 protein: CSVRLVRLGEQFF
D gene: NA; J gene: TRBJ2-7; clone size: once; V gene: TRBV11-3; CDR3 DNA: TGTGCCAGCAGCTTAGGGGGGGGGCGCCTCAACGAGCAGTACTTC; CDR3 protein: CASSLGGGRLNEQYF
D gene: TRBD1; J gene: TRBJ1-1; clone size: NA; V gene: TRBV5-1; CDR3 DNA: TGCGCCAGCAGCTTGAGGGGAATGGGACAGGGAAATCCTGAAGCTTTCTTT; CDR3 protein: CASSLRGMGQGNPEAFF
D gene: TRBD1; J gene: TRBJ2-3; clone size: NA; V gene: TRBV7-9; CDR3 DNA: TGTGCCAGCAGCTTCGGACAGGGGGAAGTGGCGCAGTATTTT; CDR3 protein: CASSFGQGEVAQYF
D gene: TRBD2; J gene: TRBJ2-3; clone size: once; V gene: TRBV4-1; CDR3 DNA: TGCGCCAGCAGCCAAGGGCTGCTAGCGGGGGGCCGGACCACAGATACGCAGTATTTT; CDR3 protein: CASSQGLLAGGRTTDTQYF
D gene: TRBD2; J gene: TRBJ2-3; clone size: NA; V gene: TRBV5-1; CDR3 DNA: TGCGCCAGCAATAGGCTAGCGGGAGGGACGGATACGCAGTATTTT; CDR3 protein: CASNRLAGGTDTQYF
D gene: TRBD1; J gene: TRBJ1-1; clone size: NA; V gene: TRBV4-1; CDR3 DNA: TGCGCCAGCAGCCAAGCTCAGACAGGGGGCTACACTGAAGCTTTCTTT; CDR3 protein: CASSQAQTGGYTEAFF
D gene: NA; J gene: TRBJ2-5; clone size: once; V gene: TRBV7-2; CDR3 DNA: TGTGCCAGCAGCTTAGGACCAGGAGAGACCCAGTACTTC; CDR3 protein: CASSLGPGETQYF
D gene: TRBD1; J gene: TRBJ2-2; clone size: NA; V gene: TRBV11-2; CDR3 DNA: TGTGCCAGCAGCTTGGGACAGCAGTATACCGGGGAGCTGTTTTTT; CDR3 protein: CASSLGQQYTGELFF